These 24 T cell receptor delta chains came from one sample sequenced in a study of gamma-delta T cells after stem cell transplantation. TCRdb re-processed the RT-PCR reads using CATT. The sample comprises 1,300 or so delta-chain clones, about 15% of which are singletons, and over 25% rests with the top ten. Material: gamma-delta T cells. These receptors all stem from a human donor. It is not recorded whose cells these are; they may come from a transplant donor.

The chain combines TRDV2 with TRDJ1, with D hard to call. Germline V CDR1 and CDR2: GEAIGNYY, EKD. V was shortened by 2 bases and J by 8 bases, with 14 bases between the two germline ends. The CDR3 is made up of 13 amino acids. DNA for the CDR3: TGTGCCTGTGACATGATTTCTCAGGCAAAACTCATCTTT. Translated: CACDMISQAKLIF.

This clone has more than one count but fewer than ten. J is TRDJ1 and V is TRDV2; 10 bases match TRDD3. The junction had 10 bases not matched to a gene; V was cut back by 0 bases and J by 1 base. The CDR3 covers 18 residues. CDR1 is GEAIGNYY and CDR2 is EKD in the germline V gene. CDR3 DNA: TGTGCCTGTGACACCATCCAGCAGGGGGATACGCTCACCGATAAACTCATCTTT. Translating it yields CACDTIQQGDTLTDKLIF.

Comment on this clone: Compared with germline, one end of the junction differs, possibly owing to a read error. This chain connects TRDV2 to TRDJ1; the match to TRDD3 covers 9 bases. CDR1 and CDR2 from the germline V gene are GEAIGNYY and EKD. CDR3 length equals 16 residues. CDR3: CARDVLGDKYTDKLIF. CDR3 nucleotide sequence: TGTGCCCGTGACGTACTGGGGGACAAGTACACCGATAAACTCATCTTT.

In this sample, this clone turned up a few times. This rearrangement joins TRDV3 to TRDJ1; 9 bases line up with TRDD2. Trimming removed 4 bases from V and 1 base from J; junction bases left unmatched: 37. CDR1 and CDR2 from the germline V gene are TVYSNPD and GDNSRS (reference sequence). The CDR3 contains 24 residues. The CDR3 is CASGVFGLPTNGIVLGISTDKLIF. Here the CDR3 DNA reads TGTGCCTCGGGGGTGTTTGGCCTTCCTACTAACGGTATTGTACTGGGGATTTCCACCGATAAACTCATCTTT.

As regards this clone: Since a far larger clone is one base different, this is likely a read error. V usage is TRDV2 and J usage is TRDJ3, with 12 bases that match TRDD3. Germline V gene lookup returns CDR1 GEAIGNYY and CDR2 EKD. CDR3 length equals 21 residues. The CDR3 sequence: CACDTLLGDTGSSCDTRQMFF. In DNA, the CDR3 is TGTGCCTGTGACACCTTACTGGGGGATACCGGTAGCTCCTGTGACACCCGACAGATGTTTTTC.

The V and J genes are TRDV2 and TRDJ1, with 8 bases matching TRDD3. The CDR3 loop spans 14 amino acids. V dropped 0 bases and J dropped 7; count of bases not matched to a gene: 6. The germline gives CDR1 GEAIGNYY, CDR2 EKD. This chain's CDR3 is CACDTVGDVSKLIF. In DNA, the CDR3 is TGTGCCTGTGACACCGTGGGGGATGTGAGTAAACTCATCTTT.

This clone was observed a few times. The DNA for the CDR3 is TGTGCCTGTGACACCGTTGGGGATAGAGAGTACACCGATAAACTCATCTTT. Protein sequence: CACDTVGDREYTDKLIF. The J gene is TRDJ1, the V gene TRDV2, with 7 bases fitting TRDD3. Germline CDR1 is GEAIGNYY and CDR2 is EKD. CDR3 length: 17 residues. The J segment lost 0 bases and the V segment lost 0 bases, leaving 9 bases of the junction unmatched.

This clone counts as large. The CDR3 here is CACDTVSHGRDTGNTDKLIF. As DNA, the CDR3 is TGTGCCTGTGACACCGTATCCCACGGCAGGGATACCGGGAACACCGATAAACTCATCTTT. V usage is TRDV2 and J usage is TRDJ1; 7 bases agree with TRDD3. Germline CDR1 is GEAIGNYY and CDR2 is EKD. The CDR3 totals 20 residues. Trimming removed 0 bases from V and 0 bases from J; junction bases left unmatched: 18.

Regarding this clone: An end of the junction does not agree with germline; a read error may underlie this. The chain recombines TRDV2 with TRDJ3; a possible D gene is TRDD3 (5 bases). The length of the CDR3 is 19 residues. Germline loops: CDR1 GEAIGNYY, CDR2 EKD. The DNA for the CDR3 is TGTGCCTGTGACACCGCCTCTGAGGGACTCTCCTGGGACACCCGACAGGTGTTTTTC. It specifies CACDTASEGLSWDTRQVFF.

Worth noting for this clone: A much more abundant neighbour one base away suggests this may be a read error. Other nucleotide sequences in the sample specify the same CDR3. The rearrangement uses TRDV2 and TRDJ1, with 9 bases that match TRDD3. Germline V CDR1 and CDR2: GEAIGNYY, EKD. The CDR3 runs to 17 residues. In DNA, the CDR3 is TGTGCCTGTGACCCACTGGGGGACGCAGCGTACACCGATAAACTCATCTTC. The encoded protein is CACDPLGDAAYTDKLIF.

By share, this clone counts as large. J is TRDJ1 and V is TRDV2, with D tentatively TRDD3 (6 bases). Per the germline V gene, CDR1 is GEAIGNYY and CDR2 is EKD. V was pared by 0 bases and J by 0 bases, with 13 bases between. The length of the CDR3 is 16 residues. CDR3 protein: CACDTVGVENTDKLIF. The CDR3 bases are TGTGCCTGTGACACCGTGGGGGTGGAGAACACCGATAAACTCATCTTT.

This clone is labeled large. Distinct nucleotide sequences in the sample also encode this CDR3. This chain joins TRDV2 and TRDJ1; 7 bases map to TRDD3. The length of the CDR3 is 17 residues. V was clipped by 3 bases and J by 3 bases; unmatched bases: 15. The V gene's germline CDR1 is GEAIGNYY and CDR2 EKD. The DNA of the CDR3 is TGTGCCTGTGACTCCCTGGGGGCTACGGCAGACTCCGATAAACTCATCTTT. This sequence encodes CACDSLGATADSDKLIF.

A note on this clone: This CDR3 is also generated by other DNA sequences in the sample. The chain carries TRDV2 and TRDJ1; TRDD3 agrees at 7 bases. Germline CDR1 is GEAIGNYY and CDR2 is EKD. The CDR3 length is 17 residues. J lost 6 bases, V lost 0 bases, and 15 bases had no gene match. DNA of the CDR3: TGTGCCTGTGACACCGTAACTAGGACGGATACGCGGCATAAACTCATCTTT. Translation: CACDTVTRTDTRHKLIF.

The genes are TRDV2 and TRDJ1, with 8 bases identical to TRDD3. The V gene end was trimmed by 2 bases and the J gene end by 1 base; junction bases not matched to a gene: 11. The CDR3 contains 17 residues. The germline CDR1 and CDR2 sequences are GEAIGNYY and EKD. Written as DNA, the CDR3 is TGTGCCTGTGACATTCTGGGGGAGCCTCCCCGCACCGATAAACTCATCTTT. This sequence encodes CACDILGEPPRTDKLIF.

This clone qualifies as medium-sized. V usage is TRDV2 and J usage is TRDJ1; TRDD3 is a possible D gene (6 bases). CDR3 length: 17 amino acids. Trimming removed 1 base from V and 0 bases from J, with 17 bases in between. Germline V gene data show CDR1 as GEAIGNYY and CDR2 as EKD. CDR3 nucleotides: TGTGCCTGTGACACGCTGGGGAAAACGGGGTACACCGATAAACTCATCTTT. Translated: CACDTLGKTGYTDKLIF.

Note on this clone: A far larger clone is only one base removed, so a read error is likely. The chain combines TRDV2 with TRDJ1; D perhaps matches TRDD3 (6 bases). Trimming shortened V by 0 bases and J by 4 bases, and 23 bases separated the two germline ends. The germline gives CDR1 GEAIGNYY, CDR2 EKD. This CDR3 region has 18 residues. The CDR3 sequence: CACDTTGSGFKGYDKLIF. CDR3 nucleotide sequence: TGTGCCTGTGACACCACGGGATCGGGATTCAAGGGATACGATAAACTCATCTTT.

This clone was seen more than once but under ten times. CDR3 sequence (DNA): TGTGCCTGTGACACCGTGAGAGGTCGGGGGGATCTACAGACAGCACAACTCTTCTTT. Encoded protein: CACDTVRGRGDLQTAQLFF. This rearrangement joins TRDV2 to TRDJ2, with 7 bases aligning to TRDD3. V was clipped by 0 bases and J by 4 bases; unmatched bases: 16. The CDR3 totals 19 residues. CDR1 and CDR2 from the germline V gene are GEAIGNYY and EKD.

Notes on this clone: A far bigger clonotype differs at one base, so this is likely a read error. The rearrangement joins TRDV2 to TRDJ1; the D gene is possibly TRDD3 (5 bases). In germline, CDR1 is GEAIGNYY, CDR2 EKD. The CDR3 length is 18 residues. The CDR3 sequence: CACDTTGSGFKEYDQLIF. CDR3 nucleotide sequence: TGTGCCTGTGACACCACGGGATCGGGATTCAAGGAATACGATCAACTCATCTTT.

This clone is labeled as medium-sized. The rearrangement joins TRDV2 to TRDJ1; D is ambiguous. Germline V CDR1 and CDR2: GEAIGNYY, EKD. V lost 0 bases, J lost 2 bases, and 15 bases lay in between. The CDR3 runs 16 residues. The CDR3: CACDTVARDSTDKLIF. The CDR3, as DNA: TGTGCCTGTGACACCGTGGCCCGAGACTCTACCGATAAACTCATCTTT.

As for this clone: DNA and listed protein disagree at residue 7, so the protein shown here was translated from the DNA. The CDR3, as DNA: TGTGCCTGTGACACGATCCAGGGTCTGGGGGACGTACCCACCGATAAACTCATCTTT. This sequence encodes CACDTIQGLGDVPTDKLIF. This chain uses TRDV2 with TRDJ1, with 8 bases that match TRDD3. The CDR3 covers 19 residues. Germline values: CDR1 GEAIGNYY, CDR2 EKD. Trimming at V came to 1 base and at J to 1 base, leaving 16 bases not matched to a gene.

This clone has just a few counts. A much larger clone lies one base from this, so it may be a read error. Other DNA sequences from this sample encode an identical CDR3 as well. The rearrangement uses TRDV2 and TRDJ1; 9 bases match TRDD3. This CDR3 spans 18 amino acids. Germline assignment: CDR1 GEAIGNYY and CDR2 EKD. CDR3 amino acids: CACDSLLGETFITDKLIF. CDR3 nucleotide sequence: TGTGCCTGTGACTCCCTACTGGGGGAAACGTTTATCACCGATAAGCTCATCTTT.

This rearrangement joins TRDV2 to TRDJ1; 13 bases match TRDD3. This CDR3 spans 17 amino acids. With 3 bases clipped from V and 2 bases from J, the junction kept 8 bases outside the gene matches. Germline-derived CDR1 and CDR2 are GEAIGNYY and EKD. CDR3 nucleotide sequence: TGTGCCTGTGACTCGCTACTGGGGGATACGGCTACCGATAAACTCATCTTT. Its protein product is CACDSLLGDTATDKLIF.

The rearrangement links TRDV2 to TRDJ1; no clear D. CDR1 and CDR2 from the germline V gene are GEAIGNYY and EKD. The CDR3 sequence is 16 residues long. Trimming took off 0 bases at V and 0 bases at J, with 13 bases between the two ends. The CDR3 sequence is CACDTVGYSHTDKLIF. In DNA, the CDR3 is TGTGCCTGTGACACCGTGGGTTATTCGCACACCGATAAACTCATCTTT.

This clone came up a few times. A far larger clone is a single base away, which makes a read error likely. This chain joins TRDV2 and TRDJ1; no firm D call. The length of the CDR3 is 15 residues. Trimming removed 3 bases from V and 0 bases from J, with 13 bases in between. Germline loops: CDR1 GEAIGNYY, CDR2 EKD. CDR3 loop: CACDAVGKYTDKLIF. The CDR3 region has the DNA TGTGCCTGTGACGCCGTAGGGAAGTACACCGATAAACTCATCTTT.